The 5 T cell receptor beta chains given below trace back to one sample, sequenced in a study of cytomegalovirus exposure and HLA in healthy donors. A multiplex PCR was run with 60 Vbeta primers and 13 Jbeta primers. Here immunoSEQ multiplex PCR was the method, and the copy in TCRdb shows in-frame clones only, minus some. The top ten hold 4% to 4.5% of the sample, which has 140,000 to 150,000 clones, 70% to 90% seen once. The sample was PBMCs. These receptors were taken from a woman between 40 and 50 years old in good health and CMV-seropositive.

This clone was recorded once. The gene calls are TRBV10-1 and TRBJ2-1; D not certain. Germline V CDR1 and CDR2: WNHNN, SYGVQD (reference sequence). This CDR3 is 10 amino acids long. Trimming removed 2 bases from V and 14 bases from J, with 7 bases in between. The CDR3, as DNA: TGCGCCAGCAGTGAGGTACGGGAGTTCTTC. As protein: CASSEVREFF.

CDR3 in amino acids: CAWIGQGKGGYTF. For the CDR3, the DNA is TGTGCCTGGATAGGACAGGGGAAAGGTGGCTACACCTTC. The chain recombines TRBV30 with TRBJ1-2; 9 nucleotides line up with TRBD1. The length of the CDR3 is 13 residues. V shed 4 bases and J 7 bases; nucleotides not matched to a gene: 7. Germline loops: CDR1 GTSNPN, CDR2 SVGIG (reference sequence).

The chain combines TRBV5-1 with TRBJ2-2; no firm D call. This CDR3 spans 14 amino acids. The ends were cut back, 0 bases at V and 7 bases at J, with 10 bases in the middle. Per the germline V gene, CDR1 is SGHRS and CDR2 is YFSETQ. Here the CDR3 reads CASSLARVNGELFF. The CDR3 DNA reads as TGCGCCAGCAGCTTGGCCCGGGTAAACGGGGAGCTGTTTTTT.

V is TRBV13 and J is TRBJ1-2; D is ambiguous. Trimming took off 4 bases at V and 12 bases at J, with 15 bases between the two ends. The germline CDR1 and CDR2 sequences are PRHDT and FYEKMQ (reference sequence). There are 12 residues in the CDR3. DNA for the CDR3: TGTGCCAGCAGCTCCCTGGAGCTTCCCCACACCTTC. Amino acid sequence: CASSSLELPHTF.

The chain carries TRBV25-1 and TRBJ2-1; D not resolved. Germline V gene sequence: CDR1 MGHDK, CDR2 SYGVNS. Trimming removed 1 base from V and 12 bases from J, with 10 bases in between. The CDR3 has 12 amino acids. The CDR3 spells CASSESGFGQFF. DNA of the CDR3: TGTGCCAGCAGTGAATCAGGTTTCGGGCAGTTCTTC.